This T cell receptor (beta chain) was recovered during a study of a mutant IDH1 vaccine in newly diagnosed glioma. Study context: Patients were started on vaccination 4-6 weeks after radiotherapy alone, or with temozolomide cycles.

The study's findings and limits: Most patients, around 93%, showed vaccine-induced immune responses.

Time point defined: week 35, safety follow-up. A single vaccine dose contained 300 ug of mutant IDH1 20-mer peptide, and topical imiquimod was used with it. Patients came in for eight vaccinations, in weeks 1, 3, 5, 7, 11, 15, 19 and 23. Every donor had a new WHO grade 3 or 4 astrocytoma that was IDH1-mutant, with loss of nuclear ATRX. Note on this clone: Its antigen is undetermined.

Unmatched junction bases numbered 6, after V lost 6 bases and J lost 5 bases. Germline CDR1 reads SNHLY; CDR2 reads FYNNEI. The CDR3 is 13 amino acids. Measured with immunoSEQ multiplex PCR; TCRdb has only the in-frame clones, and not every one. This table holds roughly 52,000 clones, around 80% found once. Sequenced here: PBMCs, sampled from a glioma patient whose treatment included an IDH1 peptide vaccine. This TCR was sampled from a middle-aged man with glioma. This rearrangement joins TRBV2 to TRBJ2-5; TRBD2 matches 7 bases. The CDR3: CASSLGGSETQYF. CDR3 nucleotides: TGTGCCAGCAGCCTCGGGGGGTCCGAGACCCAGTACTTC. Full variable domain (missing parts from reference TRBV2 and TRBJ2-5): EPEVTQTPSHQVTQMGQEVILRCVPISNHLYFYWYRQILGQKVEFLVSFYNNEISEKSEIFDDQFSVERPDGSNFTLKIRSTKLEDSAMYFCASSLGGSETQYFGPGTRLLVL.